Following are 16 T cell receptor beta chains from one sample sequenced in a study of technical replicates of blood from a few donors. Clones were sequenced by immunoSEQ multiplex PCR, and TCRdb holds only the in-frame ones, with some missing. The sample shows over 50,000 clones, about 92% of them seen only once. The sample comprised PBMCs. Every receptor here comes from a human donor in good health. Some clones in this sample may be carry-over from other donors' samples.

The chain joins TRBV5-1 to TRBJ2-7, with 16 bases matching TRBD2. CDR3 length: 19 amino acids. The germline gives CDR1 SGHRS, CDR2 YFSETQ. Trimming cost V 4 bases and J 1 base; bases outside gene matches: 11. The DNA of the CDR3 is TGCGCCAGCAGCCAAACCGGGACTAGCGGGAGGGCTGGATCCTACGAGCAGTACTTC. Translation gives CASSQTGTSGRAGSYEQYF.

CDR3 residues: CASSQGYARDSVNEQFF. In DNA form, the CDR3 reads TGTGCCAGCAGCCAAGGTTATGCGCGGGACTCGGTCAATGAGCAGTTCTTC. The chain uses TRBV7-2 and TRBJ2-1, with D maybe TRBD2 (6 bases). Germline CDR1 and CDR2: SGHTA and FQGNSA. This CDR3 is 17 amino acids long. The V end was cut by 5 bases, the J end by 6 bases, with 23 bases between.

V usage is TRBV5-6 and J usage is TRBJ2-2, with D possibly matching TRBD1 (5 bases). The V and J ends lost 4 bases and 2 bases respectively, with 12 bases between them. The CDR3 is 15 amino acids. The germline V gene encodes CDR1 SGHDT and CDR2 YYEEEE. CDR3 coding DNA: TGTGCCAGCAGCCGACAGATAATAAACACCGGGGAGCTGTTTTTT. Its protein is CASSRQIINTGELFF.

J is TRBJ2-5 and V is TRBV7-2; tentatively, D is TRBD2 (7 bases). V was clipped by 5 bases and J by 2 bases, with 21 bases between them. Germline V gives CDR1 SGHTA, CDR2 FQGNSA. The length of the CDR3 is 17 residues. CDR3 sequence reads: CASSDLRGGVRQETQYF. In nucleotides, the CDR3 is TGTGCCAGCAGCGATCTTCGCGGGGGCGTCAGGCAAGAGACCCAGTACTTC.

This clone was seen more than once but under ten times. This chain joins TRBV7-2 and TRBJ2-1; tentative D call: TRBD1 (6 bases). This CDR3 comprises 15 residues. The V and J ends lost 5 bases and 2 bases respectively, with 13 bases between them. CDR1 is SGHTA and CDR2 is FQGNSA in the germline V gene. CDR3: CASSPGQLTYNEQFF. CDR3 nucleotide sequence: TGTGCCAGCAGCCCGGGACAATTAACCTACAATGAGCAGTTCTTC. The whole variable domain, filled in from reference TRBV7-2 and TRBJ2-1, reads GAGVSQSPSNKVTEKGKDVELRCDPISGHTALYWYRQSLGQGLEFLIYFQGNSAPDKSGLPSDRFSAERTGGSVSTLTIQRTQQEDSAVYLCASSPGQLTYNEQFFGPGTRLTVL.

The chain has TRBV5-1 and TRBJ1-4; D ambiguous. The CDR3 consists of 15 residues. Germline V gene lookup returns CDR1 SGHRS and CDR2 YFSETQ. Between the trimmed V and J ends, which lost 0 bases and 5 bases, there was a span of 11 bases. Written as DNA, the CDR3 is TGCGCCAGCAGCTTGGGAGGTCAGACGAATGAAAAACTGTTTTTT. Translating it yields CASSLGGQTNEKLFF.

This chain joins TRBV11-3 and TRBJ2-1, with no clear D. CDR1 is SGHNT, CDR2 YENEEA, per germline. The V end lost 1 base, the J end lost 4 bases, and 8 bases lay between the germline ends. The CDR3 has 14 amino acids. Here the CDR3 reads CASSLGWQYNEQFF. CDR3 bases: TGTGCCAGCAGCTTAGGGTGGCAATACAATGAGCAGTTCTTC. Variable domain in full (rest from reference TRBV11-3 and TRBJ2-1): EAGVVQSPRYKIIEKKQPVAFWCNPISGHNTLYWYLQNLGQGPELLIRYENEEAVDDSQLPKDRFSAERLKGVDSTLKIQPAELGDSAVYLCASSLGWQYNEQFFGPGTRLTVL.

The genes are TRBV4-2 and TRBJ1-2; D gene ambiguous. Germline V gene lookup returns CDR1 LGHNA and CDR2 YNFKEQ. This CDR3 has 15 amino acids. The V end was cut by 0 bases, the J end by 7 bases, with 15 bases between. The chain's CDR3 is CASSQDAMERSGYTF. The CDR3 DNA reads TGTGCCAGCAGCCAAGATGCGATGGAGAGGAGTGGCTACACCTTC.

The CDR3 DNA follows: TGCGCCAGCAGAGGACCCGGACAGGGGGCGACCGGGGAGCTGTTTTTT. Translated, it gives CASRGPGQGATGELFF. J is TRBJ2-2 and V is TRBV5-1, with 11 bases identical to TRBD1. Unmatched junction bases numbered 8, after V lost 5 bases and J lost 5 bases. The germline CDR1 and CDR2 sequences are SGHRS and YFSETQ. The CDR3 is made up of 16 amino acids.

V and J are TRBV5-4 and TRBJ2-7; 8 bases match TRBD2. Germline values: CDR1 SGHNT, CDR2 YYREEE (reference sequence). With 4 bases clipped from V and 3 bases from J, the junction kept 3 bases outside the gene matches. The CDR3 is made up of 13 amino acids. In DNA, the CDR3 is TGTGCCAGCAGCAGCGGGAGTGTCTACGAGCAGTACTTC. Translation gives CASSSGSVYEQYF.

CDR3 amino acids: CASSLLNSPLHF. In DNA, the CDR3 is TGTGCCAGCAGTTTACTTAATTCACCCCTCCACTTT. The chain has TRBV27 and TRBJ1-6; D not certain. V was pared by 2 bases and J by 6 bases, with 2 bases between. The CDR3 covers 12 residues. The V gene's germline CDR1 is MNHEY and CDR2 SMNVEV (reference sequence).

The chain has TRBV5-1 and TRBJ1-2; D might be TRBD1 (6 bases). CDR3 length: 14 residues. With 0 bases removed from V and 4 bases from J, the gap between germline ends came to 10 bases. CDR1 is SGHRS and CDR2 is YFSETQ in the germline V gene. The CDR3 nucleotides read TGCGCCAGCAGCTTGGGTCAGGGGACCTATGGCTACACCTTC. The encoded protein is CASSLGQGTYGYTF.

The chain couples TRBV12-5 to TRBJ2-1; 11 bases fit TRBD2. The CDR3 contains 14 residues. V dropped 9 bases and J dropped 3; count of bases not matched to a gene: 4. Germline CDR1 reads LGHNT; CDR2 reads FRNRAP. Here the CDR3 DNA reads TGTGCTAGCCAAACTAGCGGGAGCTACAATGAGCAGTTCTTC. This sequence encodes CASQTSGSYNEQFF. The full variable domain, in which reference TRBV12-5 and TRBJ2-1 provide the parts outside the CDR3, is DARVTQTPRHKVTEMGQEVTMRCQPILGHNTVFWYRQTMMQGLELLAYFRNRAPLDDSGMPKDRFSAEMPDATLATLKIQPSEPRDSAVYFCASQTSGSYNEQFFGPGTRLTVL.

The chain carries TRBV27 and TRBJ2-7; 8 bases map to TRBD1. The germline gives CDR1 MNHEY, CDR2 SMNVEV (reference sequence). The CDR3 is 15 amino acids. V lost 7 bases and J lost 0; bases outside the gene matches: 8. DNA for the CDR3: TGTGCCAGCACTCCGACAGGGGCGGTCTCCTACGAGCAGTACTTC. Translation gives CASTPTGAVSYEQYF.

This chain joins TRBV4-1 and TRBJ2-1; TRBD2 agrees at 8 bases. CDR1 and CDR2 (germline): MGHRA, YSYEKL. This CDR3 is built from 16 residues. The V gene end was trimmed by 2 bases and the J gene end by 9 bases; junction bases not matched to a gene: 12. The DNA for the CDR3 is TGCGCCAGCAGCCAACTTGCCGGGACTAGTATCAGTGAGCAGTTCTTC. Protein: CASSQLAGTSISEQFF.

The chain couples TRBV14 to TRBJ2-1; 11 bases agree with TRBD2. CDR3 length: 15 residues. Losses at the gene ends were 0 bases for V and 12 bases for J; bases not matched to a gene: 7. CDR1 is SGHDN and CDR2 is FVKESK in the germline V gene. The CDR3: CASSQDLLAGGVQFF. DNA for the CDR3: TGTGCCAGCAGCCAAGATCTGCTAGCGGGGGGTGTGCAGTTCTTC.